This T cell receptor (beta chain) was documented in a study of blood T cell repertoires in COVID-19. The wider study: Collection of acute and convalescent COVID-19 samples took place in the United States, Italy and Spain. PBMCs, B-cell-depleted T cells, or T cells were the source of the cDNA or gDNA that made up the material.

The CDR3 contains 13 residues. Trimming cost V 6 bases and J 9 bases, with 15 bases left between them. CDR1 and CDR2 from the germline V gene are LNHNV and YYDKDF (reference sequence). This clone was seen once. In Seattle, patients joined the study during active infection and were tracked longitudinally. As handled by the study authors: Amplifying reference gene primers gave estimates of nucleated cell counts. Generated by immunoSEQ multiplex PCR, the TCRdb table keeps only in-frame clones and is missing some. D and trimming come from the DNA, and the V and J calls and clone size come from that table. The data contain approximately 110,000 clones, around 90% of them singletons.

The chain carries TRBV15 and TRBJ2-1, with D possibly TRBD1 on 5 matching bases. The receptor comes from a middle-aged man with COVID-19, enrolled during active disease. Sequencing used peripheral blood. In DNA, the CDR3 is TGTGCCACCAGTTCCCAGGGTTTCCCTGAGCAGTTCTTC. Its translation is CATSSQGFPEQFF.